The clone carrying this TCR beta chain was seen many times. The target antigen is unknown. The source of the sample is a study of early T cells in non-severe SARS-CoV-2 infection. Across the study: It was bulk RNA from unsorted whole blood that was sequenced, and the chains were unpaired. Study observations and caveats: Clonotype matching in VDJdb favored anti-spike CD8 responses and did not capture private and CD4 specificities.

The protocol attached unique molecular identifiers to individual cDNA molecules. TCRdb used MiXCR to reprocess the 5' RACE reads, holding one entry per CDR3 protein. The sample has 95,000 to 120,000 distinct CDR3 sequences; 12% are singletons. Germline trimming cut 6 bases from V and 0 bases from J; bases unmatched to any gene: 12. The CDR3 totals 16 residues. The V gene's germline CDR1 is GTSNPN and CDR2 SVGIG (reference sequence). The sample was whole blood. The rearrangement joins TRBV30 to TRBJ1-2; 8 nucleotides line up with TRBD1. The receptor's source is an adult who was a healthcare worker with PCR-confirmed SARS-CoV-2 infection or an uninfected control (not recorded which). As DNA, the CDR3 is TGTGCCTGCACGGACAGGGCCTTACCTTCTAACTATGGCTACACCTTC. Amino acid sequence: CACTDRALPSNYGYTF. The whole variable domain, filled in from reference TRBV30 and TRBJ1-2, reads SQTIHQWPATLVQPVGSPLSLECTVEGTSNPNLYWYRQAAGRGLQLLFYSVGIGQISSEVPQNLSASRPQDRQFILSSKKLLLSDSGFYLCACTDRALPSNYGYTFGSGTRLTVV.